This T cell receptor (beta chain) came from a study of molecular identifiers for immune sequencing clone quantification. Concerning this clonotype: A much larger clone lies a single base off, so this may be a read error.

The CDR3 is 12 residues long. CDR1 SNHLY and CDR2 FYNNEI come from the germline V gene. Trimming cost V 11 bases and J 0 bases, with 10 bases left between them. TCRdb passed the PCR reads through MiXCR, listing each CDR3 protein once. The table records roughly 6,500 distinct CDR3 sequences, roughly 15% of them present only once. Sequenced input: naive CD8+ T cells from blood, with Jurkat cell RNA spiked in. Described subset: FACS-sorted CD8+CD4-CCR7+CD45RA+ naive T cells. This sequence joins TRBV2 and TRBJ2-5; D gene unclear. The receptor was isolated from a human donor in good health. Some libraries in this study had Jurkat cell RNA spiked in. CDR3 sequence reads: CAGSGHQETQYF. The CDR3 nucleotides read TGTGCCGGCTCAGGACACCAAGAGACCCAGTACTTC.